This record concerns one T cell receptor (beta chain) sequence. Its antigen is not identified. This record comes from a study of cytomegalovirus exposure and HLA in healthy donors. Notes on the study in general: HLA restriction was apparent for most CMV-associated TCR beta chains in a later analysis. Despite most TCR sequences being rare, some public TCRs occurred in many donors.

Germline CDR1 SNHLY, CDR2 FYNNEI. J gave up 4 bases and V 8 bases, and 4 bases lay outside the gene matches. This CDR3 spans 14 amino acids. Among the donors, all were healthy bone marrow donors. The study ran its PCR with 60 Vbeta and 13 Jbeta primers. The table came from immunoSEQ multiplex PCR; TCRdb's copy has only in-frame clones and leaves some out. The table has about 170,000 clones, roughly 81% seen once; the top ten hold approximately 2.5%. This receptor was taken from a young man in good health and CMV-seropositive. The V and J genes are TRBV2 and TRBJ2-2, with 10 nucleotides matching TRBD1. Sequencing was carried out using PBMCs. CDR3 loop: CASSGQGFTGELFF. The CDR3 nucleotides read TGTGCCAGCTCGGGACAGGGGTTCACCGGGGAGCTGTTTTTT.